This T cell receptor (beta chain) was documented in a study of T cell responses to AZD1222 COVID-19 vaccine. This clone turned up a few times. The CDR3 has 17 residues. V gave up 3 bases and J gave up 5 bases; unmatched junction bases: 10. Per germline, CDR1 SGHVS and CDR2 FNYEAQ. Data came from immunoSEQ multiplex PCR; TCRdb stores just in-frame clones and leaves some out. The sample carries over 60,000 clones, roughly 91% recorded once. The chain combines TRBV7-6 with TRBJ2-2; 9 nucleotides match TRBD1. Sequencing used peripheral blood, obtained 28 days after the second dose of the MenACWY control vaccine. The sequence was obtained from an adult who received the MenACWY meningococcal vaccine as a control. CDR3 nucleotides: TGTGCCAGCAGCTTGAATACAGGGACAGGGCAAACCGGGGAGCTGTTTTTT. Translated, it gives CASSLNTGTGQTGELFF.